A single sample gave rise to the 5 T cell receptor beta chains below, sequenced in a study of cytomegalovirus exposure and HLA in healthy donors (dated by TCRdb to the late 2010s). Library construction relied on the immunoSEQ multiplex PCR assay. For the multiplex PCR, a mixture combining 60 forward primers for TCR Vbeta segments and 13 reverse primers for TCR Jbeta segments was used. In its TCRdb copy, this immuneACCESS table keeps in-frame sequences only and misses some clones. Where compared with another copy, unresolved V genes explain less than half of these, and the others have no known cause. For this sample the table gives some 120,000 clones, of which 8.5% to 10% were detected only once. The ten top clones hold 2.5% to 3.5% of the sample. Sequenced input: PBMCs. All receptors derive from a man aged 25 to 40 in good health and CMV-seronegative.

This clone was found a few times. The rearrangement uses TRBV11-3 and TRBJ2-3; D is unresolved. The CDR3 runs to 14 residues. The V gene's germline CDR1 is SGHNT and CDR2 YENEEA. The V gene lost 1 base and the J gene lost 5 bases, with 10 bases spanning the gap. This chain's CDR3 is CASSLGIPGDTQYF. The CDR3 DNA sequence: TGTGCCAGCAGCTTAGGTATTCCGGGAGATACGCAGTATTTT. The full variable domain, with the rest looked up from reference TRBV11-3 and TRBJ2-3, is EAGVVQSPRYKIIEKKQPVAFWCNPISGHNTLYWYLQNLGQGPELLIRYENEEAVDDSQLPKDRFSAERLKGVDSTLKIQPAELGDSAVYLCASSLGIPGDTQYFGPGTRLTVL.

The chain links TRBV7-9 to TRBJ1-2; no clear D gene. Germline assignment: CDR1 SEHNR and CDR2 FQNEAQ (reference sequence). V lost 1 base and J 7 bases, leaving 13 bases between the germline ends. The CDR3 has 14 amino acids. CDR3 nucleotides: TGTGCCAGCAGCTTAGGAGGGTTTTCGGGTGGCTACACCTTC. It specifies CASSLGGFSGGYTF.

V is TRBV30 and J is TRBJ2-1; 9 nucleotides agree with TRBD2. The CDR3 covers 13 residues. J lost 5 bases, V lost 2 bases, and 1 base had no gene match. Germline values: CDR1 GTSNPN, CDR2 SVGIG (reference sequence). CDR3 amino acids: CAWSSGGHNEQFF. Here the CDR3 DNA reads TGTGCCTGGAGTAGCGGGGGGCACAATGAGCAGTTCTTC.

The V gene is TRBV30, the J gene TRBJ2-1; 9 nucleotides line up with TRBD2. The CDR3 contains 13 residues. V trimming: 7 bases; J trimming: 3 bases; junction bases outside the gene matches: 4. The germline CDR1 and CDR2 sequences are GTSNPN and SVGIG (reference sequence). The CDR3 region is CASLAGVYNEQFF. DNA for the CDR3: TGTGCCTCCTTAGCGGGAGTCTACAATGAGCAGTTCTTC.

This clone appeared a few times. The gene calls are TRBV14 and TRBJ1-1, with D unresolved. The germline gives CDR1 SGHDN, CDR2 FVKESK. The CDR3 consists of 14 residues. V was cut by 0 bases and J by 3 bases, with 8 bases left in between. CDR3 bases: TGTGCCAGCAGCCAAGAAACCGGGGACACTGAAGCTTTCTTT. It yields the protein CASSQETGDTEAFF.